Each of the 7 T cell receptor beta chains below was sequenced from the same sample in a study of cytomegalovirus exposure and HLA in healthy donors. 60 Vbeta and 13 Jbeta primers were used in PCR. Assay used: immunoSEQ multiplex PCR; TCRdb lists only in-frame clones, some missing. The sample consists of around 180,000 clones, roughly 84% of them appearing once. Sequencing input: PBMCs. These TCRs come from a girl between 2 and 10 years old in good health and CMV-seropositive.

The J gene is TRBJ2-1, the V gene TRBV30, with 7 bases that match TRBD2. J gave up 7 bases and V 3 bases, and 9 bases lay outside the gene matches. In germline, CDR1 is GTSNPN, CDR2 SVGIG (reference sequence). The CDR3 runs to 14 residues. CDR3: CAWRALLLANEQFF. The CDR3 coding sequence is TGTGCCTGGAGGGCGTTATTACTAGCGAATGAGCAGTTCTTC.

With regard to this clone: The sample carries other DNA sequences with the same CDR3. This sequence joins TRBV10-3 and TRBJ1-1, with D perhaps TRBD1 (6 bases). V was shortened by 3 bases and J by 1 base, with 18 bases between the two germline ends. Germline V gives CDR1 ENHRY, CDR2 SYGVKD. This CDR3 contains 17 residues. In nucleotides, the CDR3 is TGTGCCATCAGTGAAGCGGGGCAGGGGAGAAAGAACACTGAAGCTTTCTTT. It codes for CAISEAGQGRKNTEAFF.

V is TRBV5-1 and J is TRBJ1-1; TRBD1 might be the D (6 bases). Per germline, CDR1 SGHRS and CDR2 YFSETQ. The CDR3 totals 14 residues. Trimming removed 4 bases at V and 4 bases at J, with 14 bases between. DNA of the CDR3: TGCGCCAGCAGCCAGGGACACGTAGGCACTGAAGCTTTCTTT. It is translated as CASSQGHVGTEAFF.

The chain couples TRBV29-1 to TRBJ2-7, with 12 bases aligning to TRBD2. With 2 bases clipped from V and 6 bases from J, the junction kept 11 bases outside the gene matches. The CDR3 is 16 residues long. CDR1 is SQVTM, CDR2 ANQGSEA, per germline. CDR3 DNA sequence: TGCAGCGTTGAAAAGAGAGGACTAGCGGGATTGAGCGAGCAGTACTTC. Protein sequence: CSVEKRGLAGLSEQYF.

This chain links TRBV5-8 with TRBJ2-6, with TRBD2 matching over 7 bases. Germline V lookup: CDR1 SGHTS, CDR2 YDEGEE. Trimming took 2 bases from V and 4 from J; bases not matched to a gene: 15. The CDR3 is 19 residues long. DNA for the CDR3: TGTGCCAGCAGCTTCCCTGGGGGGGTGCCCACGGGAGGGGCCAACGTCCTGACTTTC. Protein sequence: CASSFPGGVPTGGANVLTF.

This chain connects TRBV30 to TRBJ2-1, with 10 bases identical to TRBD2. The germline gives CDR1 GTSNPN, CDR2 SVGIG (reference sequence). The J segment lost 6 bases and the V segment lost 5 bases, leaving 7 bases of the junction unmatched. The CDR3 length is 14 residues. The CDR3 DNA is TGTGCCTGGGCCGGGACTAGCGCCTTCAATGAGCAGTTCTTC. This sequence encodes CAWAGTSAFNEQFF.

This clone appeared once. This rearrangement joins TRBV19 to TRBJ2-1; D may be TRBD2 (5 bases). There are 14 residues in the CDR3. The ends were cut back, 4 bases at V and 9 bases at J, with 16 bases in the middle. Germline values: CDR1 LNHDA, CDR2 SQIVND (reference sequence). CDR3 protein: CASSRRTRSSEQFF. The CDR3 DNA is TGTGCCAGTAGTAGGAGGACTCGATCTAGTGAGCAGTTCTTC. Variable domain in full (rest from reference TRBV19 and TRBJ2-1): DGGITQSPKYLFRKEGQNVTLSCEQNLNHDAMYWYRQDPGQGLRLIYYSQIVNDFQKGDIAEGYSVSREKKESFPLTVTSAQKNPTAFYLCASSRRTRSSEQFFGPGTRLTVL.